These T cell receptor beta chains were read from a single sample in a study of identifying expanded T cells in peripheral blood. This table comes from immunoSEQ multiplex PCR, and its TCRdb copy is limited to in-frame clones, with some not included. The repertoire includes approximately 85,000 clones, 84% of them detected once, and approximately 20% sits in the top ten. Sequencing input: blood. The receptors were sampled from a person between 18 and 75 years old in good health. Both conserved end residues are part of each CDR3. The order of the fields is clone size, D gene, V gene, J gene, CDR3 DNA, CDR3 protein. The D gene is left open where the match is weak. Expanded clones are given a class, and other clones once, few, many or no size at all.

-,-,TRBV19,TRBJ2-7,TGTGCCAGTAGTATGTCCGCGACAGCGACCTACGAGCAGTACTTC,CASSMSATATYEQYF
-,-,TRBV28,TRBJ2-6,TGTGCCAGCAGTCTGGATAGCTCTGGGGCCAACGTCCTGACTTTC,CASSLDSSGANVLTF
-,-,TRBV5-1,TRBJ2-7,TGCGCCAGCAGCTTGGGGGTTAGCGGATTAACCTACGAGCAGTACTTC,CASSLGVSGLTYEQYF
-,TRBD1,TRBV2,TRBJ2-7,TGTGCCAGCAGTGCCCAGACAGGGGGCCTCGAGCAGTACTTC,CASSAQTGGLEQYF
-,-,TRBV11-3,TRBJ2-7,TGTGCCAGCAGCTTAGAACTGGGGGAGCAGTACTTC,CASSLELGEQYF
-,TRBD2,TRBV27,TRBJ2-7,TGTGCCAGCAGTTTATCCCGCTCTGGGACTAGCGGACGAACCTACGAGCAGTACTTC,CASSLSRSGTSGRTYEQYF
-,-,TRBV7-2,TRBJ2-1,TGTGCCAGCAGATACGGACATTCGGAGCAGTTCTTC,CASRYGHSEQFF
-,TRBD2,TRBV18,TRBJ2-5,TGTGCCAGCTCACCTCGACTAGCGGGAGGTTCGGAGACCCAGTACTTC,CASSPRLAGGSETQYF
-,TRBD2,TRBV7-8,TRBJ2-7,TGTGCCAGCAGCTTTTGGGAACCTTTTAGCGGGAGGATTACATACGAGCAGTACTTC,CASSFWEPFSGRITYEQYF
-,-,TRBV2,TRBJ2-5,TGTGCCAGCAGAACAGGGAGGGAAGAGACCCAGTACTTC,CASRTGREETQYF
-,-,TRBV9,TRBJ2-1,TGTGCCAGCAGCGCTTATACACTGGATGAGCAGTTCTTC,CASSAYTLDEQFF
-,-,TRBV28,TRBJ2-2,TGTGCCAGCACCTTGGACACCGGGGAGCTGTTTTTT,CASTLDTGELFF
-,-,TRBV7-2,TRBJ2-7,TGTGCCAGCAGCTTATGGCAGGGGATATCCTACGAGCAGTACTTC,CASSLWQGISYEQYF
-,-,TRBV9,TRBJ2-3,TGTGCCAGCAGTGTGGCCGGGTCTCCGGGGCCAGGGACAGATACGCAGTATTTT,CASSVAGSPGPGTDTQYF
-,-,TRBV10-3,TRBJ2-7,TGTGCCATCAGTGCGGGGACTCTCGACGAGCAGTACTTC,CAISAGTLDEQYF
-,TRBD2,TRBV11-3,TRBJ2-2,TGTGCCAGCAGCCCACGGGAGGGCGGGGAGCTGTTTTTT,CASSPREGGELFF
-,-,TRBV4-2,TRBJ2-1,TGTGCCAGCAGCCAAGAGTCTCAGTACTACTCCTACAATGAGCAGTTCTTC,CASSQESQYYSYNEQFF
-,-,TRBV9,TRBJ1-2,TGTGCCAGCAGCGTAGTTGCCGGCGACTATGGCTACACCTTC,CASSVVAGDYGYTF
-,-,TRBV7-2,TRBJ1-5,TGTGCCAGCAGCTTTAGCGCAGGGCCGGATCAGCCCCAGCATTTT,CASSFSAGPDQPQHF
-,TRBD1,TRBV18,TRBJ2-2,TGTGCCAGCTCACTACTGACAGGGGGCACCGGGGAGCTGTTTTTT,CASSLLTGGTGELFF
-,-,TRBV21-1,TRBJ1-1,TGTGCCAGCAGGAGGGTACCGGGCACTGAAGCTTTCTTT,CASRRVPGTEAFF
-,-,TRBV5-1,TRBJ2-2,TGCGCCAGCAACCCCCGGCCACTCTCGAACACCGGGGAGCTGTTTTTT,CASNPRPLSNTGELFF
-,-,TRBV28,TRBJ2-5,TGTGCCAGCAGTTTACCCGAAGAGACCCAGTACTTC,CASSLPEETQYF
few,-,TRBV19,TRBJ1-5,TGTGCCAGTAGTATCAGGGCCGATCAGCCCCAGCATTTT,CASSIRADQPQHF
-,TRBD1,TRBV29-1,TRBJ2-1,TGCAGCGCACCCTTGGTTAGGACAGGGGTCCGCAATGAGCAGTTCTTC,CSAPLVRTGVRNEQFF
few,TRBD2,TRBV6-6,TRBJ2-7,TGTGCCAGCAGTTCTGATCCAGGGAGGGCCTACGAGCAGTACTTC,CASSSDPGRAYEQYF
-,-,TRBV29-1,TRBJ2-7,TGCAGCGTTGAACTGGGACACCAAACCTACGAGCAGTACTTC,CSVELGHQTYEQYF
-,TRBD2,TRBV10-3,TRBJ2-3,TGTGCCATCGAGGTTAGCGGGAGAGCAGATACGCAGTATTTT,CAIEVSGRADTQYF
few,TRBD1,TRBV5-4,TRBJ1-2,TGTGCCAGCACCTTGAAGGGACAGGGAGGCTATGGCTACACCTTC,CASTLKGQGGYGYTF
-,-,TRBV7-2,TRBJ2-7,TGTGCCAGCAGCTTAGAGGGACAAGGCTACGAGCAGTACTTC,CASSLEGQGYEQYF
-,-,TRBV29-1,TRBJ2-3,TGCAGCGGGGACCCTGGCACAGATACGCAGTATTTT,CSGDPGTDTQYF
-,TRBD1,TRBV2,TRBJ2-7,TGTGCCAGCAGTCCGGACAGGGGGCGAGAGCAGTACTTC,CASSPDRGREQYF
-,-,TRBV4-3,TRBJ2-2,TGCGCCAGCAGCCAAGGCCAGCAGGACACCGGGGAGCTGTTTTTT,CASSQGQQDTGELFF
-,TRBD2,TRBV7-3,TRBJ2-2,TGTGCCAGCAGCTTGTTTCTCCTAGCGGGTAACACCGGGGAGCTGTTTTTT,CASSLFLLAGNTGELFF
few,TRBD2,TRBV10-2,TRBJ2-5,TGCGCCAGCAGAGGCGGGGAGGGGATTGAGACCCAGTACTTC,CASRGGEGIETQYF
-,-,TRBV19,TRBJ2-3,TGTGCCAGTAGAGACAGTGCGGGGACAGATACGCAGTATTTT,CASRDSAGTDTQYF
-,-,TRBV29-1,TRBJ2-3,TGCAGCGCCAATATTTTCGCAGATACGCAGTATTTT,CSANIFADTQYF
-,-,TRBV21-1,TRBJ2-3,TGTGCCAGCAGCAAAGAACCTAGCGGGAGGGCAGATACGCAGTATTTT,CASSKEPSGRADTQYF
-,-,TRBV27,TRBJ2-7,TGTGCCAGCAGTTTGGATCACTCCTACGAGCAGTACTTC,CASSLDHSYEQYF
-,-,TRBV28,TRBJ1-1,TGTGCCAGCAGTGGAGTTTGGGCCGGCTCTGAAGCTTTCTTT,CASSGVWAGSEAFF
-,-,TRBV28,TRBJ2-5,TGTGCCAGCAGCAGTCTTGGACTGACAAGCCAAGAGACCCAGTACTTC,CASSSLGLTSQETQYF
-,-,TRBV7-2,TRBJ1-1,TGTGCCAGCAGCTTAGACAGGGCAACTGAAGCTTTCTTT,CASSLDRATEAFF
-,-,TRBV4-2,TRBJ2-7,TGTGCCAGCAGCCAAGCCTTCAGGGGGGGCGAGCAGTACTTC,CASSQAFRGGEQYF
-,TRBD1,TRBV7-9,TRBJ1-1,TGTGCCAGCAGCTTAATCGGACAGGGGACGACTGAAGCTTTCTTT,CASSLIGQGTTEAFF
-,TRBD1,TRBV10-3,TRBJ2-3,TGTGCCATCAGTGGGGACAGGGGCACAGATACGCAGTATTTT,CAISGDRGTDTQYF
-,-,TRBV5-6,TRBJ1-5,TGTGCCAGCACCGTGGGGGGTAGCAATCAGCCCCAGCATTTT,CASTVGGSNQPQHF
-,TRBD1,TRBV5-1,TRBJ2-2,TGCGCCAGCAGCTTGGGGGCCGGGACAGGGGTTAGCCGGGAGCTGTTTTTT,CASSLGAGTGVSRELFF
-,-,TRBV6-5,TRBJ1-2,TGTGCCAGCAGTTACTTCGGGGCGCAGGGCTACACCTTC,CASSYFGAQGYTF
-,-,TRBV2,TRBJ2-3,TGTGCCAGCAGTGACTTCGGGAGCACAGATACGCAGTATTTT,CASSDFGSTDTQYF
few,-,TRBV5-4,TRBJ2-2,TGTGCCAGCAGCCTACAAGGACAGTCCGGGGAGCTGTTTTTT,CASSLQGQSGELFF
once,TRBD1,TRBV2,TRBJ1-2,TGTGCCAGCAGCGAAATACAGGGGGCGGGTGGCTACACCTTC,CASSEIQGAGGYTF
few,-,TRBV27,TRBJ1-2,TGTGCCAGCAGTCTCCTCGGCTATGGCTACACCTTC,CASSLLGYGYTF
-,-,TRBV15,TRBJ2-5,TGTGCCACCAGCAGAGATCTGCGCCTGGAGACCCAGTACTTC,CATSRDLRLETQYF
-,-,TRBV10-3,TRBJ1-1,TGTGCCATCAGTGAGTCGGTGTCCGGAGCTTTCTTT,CAISESVSGAFF
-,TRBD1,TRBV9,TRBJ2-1,TGTGCCAGCAGCCGTGATGGACAGGGGGCTTTAGAGCAGTTCTTC,CASSRDGQGALEQFF
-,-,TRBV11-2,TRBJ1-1,TGTGCCAGCAGCTTAGTGGGGGCGGGGAACACTGAAGCTTTCTTT,CASSLVGAGNTEAFF
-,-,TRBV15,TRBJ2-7,TGTGCCACCAGCAGGGGCAGTGGGTTTTACGAGCAGTACTTC,CATSRGSGFYEQYF